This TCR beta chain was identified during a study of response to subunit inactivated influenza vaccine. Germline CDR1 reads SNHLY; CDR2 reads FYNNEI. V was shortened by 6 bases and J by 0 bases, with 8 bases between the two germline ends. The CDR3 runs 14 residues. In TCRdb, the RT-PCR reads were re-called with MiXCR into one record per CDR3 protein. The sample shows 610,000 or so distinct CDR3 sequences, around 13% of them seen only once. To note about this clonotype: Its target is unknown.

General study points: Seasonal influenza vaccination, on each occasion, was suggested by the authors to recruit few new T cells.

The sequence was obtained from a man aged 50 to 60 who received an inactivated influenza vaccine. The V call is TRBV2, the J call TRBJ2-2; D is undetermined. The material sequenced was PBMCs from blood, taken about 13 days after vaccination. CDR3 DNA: TGTGCCAGCAGGGCCAGGACGAACACCGGGGAGCTGTTTTTT. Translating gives CASRARTNTGELFF.